This T cell receptor (beta chain) was identified during a study of blood T cell repertoires in COVID-19. Using immunoSEQ multiplex PCR, the repertoire was profiled, and TCRdb retains in-frame clones only, with some absent. This table has tens of thousands of clones, approximately 80% appearing once. The CDR3 spans 15 residues. Germline CDR1 and CDR2: MNHEY and SVGEGT. V shed 6 bases and J 4 bases; nucleotides not matched to a gene: 5. This TCR was sampled from a human donor in a cohort sampled during active COVID-19. Source material: peripheral blood. This chain uses TRBV6-2 or TRBV6-3 with TRBJ2-3; 12 bases align to TRBD1. The DNA of the CDR3 is TGTGCCAGCAGCCCGGGACAGGGGGCGGCAGATACGCAGTATTTT. Amino acid sequence: CASSPGQGAADTQYF.